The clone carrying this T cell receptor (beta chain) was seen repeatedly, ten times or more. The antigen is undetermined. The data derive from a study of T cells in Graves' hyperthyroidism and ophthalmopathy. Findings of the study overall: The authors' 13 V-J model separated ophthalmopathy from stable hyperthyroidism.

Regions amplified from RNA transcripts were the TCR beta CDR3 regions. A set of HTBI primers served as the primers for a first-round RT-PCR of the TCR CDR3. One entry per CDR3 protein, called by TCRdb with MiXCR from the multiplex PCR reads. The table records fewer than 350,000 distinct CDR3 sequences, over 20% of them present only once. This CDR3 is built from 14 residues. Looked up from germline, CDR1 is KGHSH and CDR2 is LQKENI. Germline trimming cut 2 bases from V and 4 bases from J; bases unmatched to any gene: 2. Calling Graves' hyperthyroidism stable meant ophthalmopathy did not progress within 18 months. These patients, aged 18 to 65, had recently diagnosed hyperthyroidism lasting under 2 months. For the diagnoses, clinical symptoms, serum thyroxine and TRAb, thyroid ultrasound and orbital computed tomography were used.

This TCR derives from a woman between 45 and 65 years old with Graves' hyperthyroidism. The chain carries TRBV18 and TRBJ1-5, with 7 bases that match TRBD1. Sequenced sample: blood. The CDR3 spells CASSPGTDNQPQHF. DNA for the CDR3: TGTGCCAGCTCACCAGGGACAGATAATCAGCCCCAGCATTTT.